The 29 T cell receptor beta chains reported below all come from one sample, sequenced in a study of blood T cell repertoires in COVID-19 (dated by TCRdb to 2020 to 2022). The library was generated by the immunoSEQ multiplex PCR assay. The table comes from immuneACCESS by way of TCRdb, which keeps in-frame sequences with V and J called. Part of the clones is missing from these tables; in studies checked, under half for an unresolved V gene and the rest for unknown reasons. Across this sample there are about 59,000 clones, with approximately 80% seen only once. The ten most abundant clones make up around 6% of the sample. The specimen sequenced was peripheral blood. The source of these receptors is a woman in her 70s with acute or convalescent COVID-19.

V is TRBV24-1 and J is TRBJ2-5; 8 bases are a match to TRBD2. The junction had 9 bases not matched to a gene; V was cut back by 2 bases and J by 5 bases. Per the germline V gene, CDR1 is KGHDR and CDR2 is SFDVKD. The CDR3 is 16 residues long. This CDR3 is CATSDSRPGGDETQYF. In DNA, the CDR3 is TGTGCCACCAGTGATTCACGTCCCGGGGGGGATGAGACCCAGTACTTC.

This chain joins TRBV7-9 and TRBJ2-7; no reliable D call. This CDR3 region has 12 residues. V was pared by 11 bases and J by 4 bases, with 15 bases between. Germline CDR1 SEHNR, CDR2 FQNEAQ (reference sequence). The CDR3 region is CASSTTGYEQYF. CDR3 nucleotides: TGTGCCTCATCAACGACGGGTTACGAGCAGTACTTC.

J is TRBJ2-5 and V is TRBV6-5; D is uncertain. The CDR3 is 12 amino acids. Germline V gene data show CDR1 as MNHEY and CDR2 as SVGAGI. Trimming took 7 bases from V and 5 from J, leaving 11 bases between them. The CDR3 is CASTLLLETQYF. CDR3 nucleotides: TGTGCCAGCACCCTACTCCTGGAGACCCAGTACTTC.

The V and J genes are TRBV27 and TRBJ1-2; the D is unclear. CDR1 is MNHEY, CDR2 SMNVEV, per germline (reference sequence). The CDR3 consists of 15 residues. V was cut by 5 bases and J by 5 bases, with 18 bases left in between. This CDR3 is CASSLGASQGYGYTF. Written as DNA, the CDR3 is TGTGCCAGCAGTCTAGGAGCGAGCCAAGGTTATGGCTACACCTTC.

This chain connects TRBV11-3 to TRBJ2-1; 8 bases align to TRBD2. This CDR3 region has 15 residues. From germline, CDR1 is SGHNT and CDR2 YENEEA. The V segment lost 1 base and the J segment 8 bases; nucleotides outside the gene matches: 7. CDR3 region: CASSLAGARGDEQFF. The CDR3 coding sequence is TGTGCCAGCAGCTTAGCGGGGGCGCGGGGGGATGAGCAGTTCTTC.

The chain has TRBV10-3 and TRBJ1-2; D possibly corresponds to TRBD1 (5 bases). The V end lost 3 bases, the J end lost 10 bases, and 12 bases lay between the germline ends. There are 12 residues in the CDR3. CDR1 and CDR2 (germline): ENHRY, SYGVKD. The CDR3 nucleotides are TGTGCCATCAGTGACAGGGAACGCGACTACACCTTC. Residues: CAISDRERDYTF.

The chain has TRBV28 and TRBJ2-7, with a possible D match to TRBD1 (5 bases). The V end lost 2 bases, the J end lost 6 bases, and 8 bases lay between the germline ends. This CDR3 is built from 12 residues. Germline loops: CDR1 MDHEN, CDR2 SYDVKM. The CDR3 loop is CASSLRGAEQYF. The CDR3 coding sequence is TGTGCCAGCAGTTTAAGGGGCGCCGAGCAGTACTTC.

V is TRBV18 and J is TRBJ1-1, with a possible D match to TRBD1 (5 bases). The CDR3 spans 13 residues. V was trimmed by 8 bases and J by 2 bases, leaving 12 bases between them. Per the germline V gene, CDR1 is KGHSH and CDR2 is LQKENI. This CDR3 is CASLAGGNTEAFF. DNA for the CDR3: TGTGCCAGCCTTGCCGGGGGTAACACTGAAGCTTTCTTT. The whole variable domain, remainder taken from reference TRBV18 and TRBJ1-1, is NAGVMQNPRHLVRRRGQEARLRCSPMKGHSHVYWYRQLPEEGLKFMVYLQKENIIDESGMPKERFSAEFPKEGPSILRIQQVVRGDSAAYFCASLAGGNTEAFFGQGTRLTVV.

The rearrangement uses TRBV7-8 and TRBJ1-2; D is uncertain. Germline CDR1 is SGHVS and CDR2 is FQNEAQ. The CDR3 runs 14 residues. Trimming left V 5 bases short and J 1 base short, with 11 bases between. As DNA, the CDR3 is TGTGCCAGCAGCCCTAGGCCAGATAACTATGGCTACACCTTC. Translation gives CASSPRPDNYGYTF.

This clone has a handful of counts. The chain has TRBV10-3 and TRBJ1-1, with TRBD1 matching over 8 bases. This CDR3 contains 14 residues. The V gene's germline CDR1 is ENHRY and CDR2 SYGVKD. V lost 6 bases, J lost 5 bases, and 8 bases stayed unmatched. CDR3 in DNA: TGTGCCATCAGACCCCCAGGGGGCGGGACTGAAGCTTTCTTT. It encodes CAIRPPGGGTEAFF.

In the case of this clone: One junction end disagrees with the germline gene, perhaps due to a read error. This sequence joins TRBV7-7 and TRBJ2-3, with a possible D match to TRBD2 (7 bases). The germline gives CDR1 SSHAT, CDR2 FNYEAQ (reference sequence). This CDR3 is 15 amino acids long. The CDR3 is CASSFVVGGRDTQYF. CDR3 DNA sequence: TGTGCTAGCAGCTTTGTGGTGGGGGGGCGAGATACGCAGTATTTT.

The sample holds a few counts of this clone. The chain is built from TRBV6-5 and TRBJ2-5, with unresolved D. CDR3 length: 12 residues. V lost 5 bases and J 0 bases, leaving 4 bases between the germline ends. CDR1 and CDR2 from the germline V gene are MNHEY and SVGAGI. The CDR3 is CASSPYQETQYF. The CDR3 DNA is TGTGCCAGCAGTCCGTACCAAGAGACCCAGTACTTC.

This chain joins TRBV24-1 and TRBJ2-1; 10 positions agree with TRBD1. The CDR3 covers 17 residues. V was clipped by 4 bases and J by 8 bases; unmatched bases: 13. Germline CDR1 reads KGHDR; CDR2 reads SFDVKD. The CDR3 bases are TGTGCCACCAGTGACCGTGCCGGACAGGGGGTTAGGGATGAGCAGTTCTTC. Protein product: CATSDRAGQGVRDEQFF.

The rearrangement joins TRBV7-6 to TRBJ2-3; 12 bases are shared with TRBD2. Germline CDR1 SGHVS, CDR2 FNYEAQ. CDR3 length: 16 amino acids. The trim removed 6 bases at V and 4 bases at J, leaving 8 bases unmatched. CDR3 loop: CASRLAGGRVSDTQYF. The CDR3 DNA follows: TGTGCCAGCAGGCTAGCGGGGGGGCGGGTCTCAGATACGCAGTATTTT.

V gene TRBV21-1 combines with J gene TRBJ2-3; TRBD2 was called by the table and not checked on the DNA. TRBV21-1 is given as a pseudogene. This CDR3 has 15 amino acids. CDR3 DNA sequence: TGTGCCACGGGAAGGTGGCCACCCCACACAGATACGCAGTATTTT. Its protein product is CATGRWPPHTDTQYF.

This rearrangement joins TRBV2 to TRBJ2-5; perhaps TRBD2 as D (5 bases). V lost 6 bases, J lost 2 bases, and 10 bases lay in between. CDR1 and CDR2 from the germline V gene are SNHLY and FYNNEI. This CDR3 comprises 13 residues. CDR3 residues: CASSADSQETQYF. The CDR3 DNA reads TGTGCCAGCAGCGCGGACTCGCAAGAGACCCAGTACTTC.

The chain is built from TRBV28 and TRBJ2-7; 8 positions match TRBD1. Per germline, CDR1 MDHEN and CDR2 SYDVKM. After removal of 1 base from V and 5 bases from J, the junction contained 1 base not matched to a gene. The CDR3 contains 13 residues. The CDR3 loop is CASSLSGGHEQYF. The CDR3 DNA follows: TGTGCCAGCAGTTTATCAGGGGGCCACGAGCAGTACTTC.

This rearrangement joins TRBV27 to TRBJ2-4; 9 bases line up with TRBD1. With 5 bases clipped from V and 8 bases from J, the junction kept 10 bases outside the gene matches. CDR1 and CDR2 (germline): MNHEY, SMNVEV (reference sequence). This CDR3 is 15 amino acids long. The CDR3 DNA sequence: TGTGCCAGCAGTCCCCGGGACAGGGTAGTGGACATTCAGTACTTC. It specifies CASSPRDRVVDIQYF.

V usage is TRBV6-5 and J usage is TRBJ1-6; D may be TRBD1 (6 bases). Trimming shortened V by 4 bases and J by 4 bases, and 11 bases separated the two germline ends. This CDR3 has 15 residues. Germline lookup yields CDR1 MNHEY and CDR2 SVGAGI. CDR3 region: CASSWGRQYNSPLHF. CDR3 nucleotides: TGTGCCAGCAGTTGGGGGCGGCAGTATAATTCACCCCTCCACTTT.

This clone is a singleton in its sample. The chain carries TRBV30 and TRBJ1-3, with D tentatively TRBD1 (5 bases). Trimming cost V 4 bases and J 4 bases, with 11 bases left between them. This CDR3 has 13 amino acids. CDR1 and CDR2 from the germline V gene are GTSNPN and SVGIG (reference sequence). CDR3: CAWNQGPGNTIYF. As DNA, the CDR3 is TGTGCCTGGAACCAGGGCCCCGGAAACACCATATATTTT.

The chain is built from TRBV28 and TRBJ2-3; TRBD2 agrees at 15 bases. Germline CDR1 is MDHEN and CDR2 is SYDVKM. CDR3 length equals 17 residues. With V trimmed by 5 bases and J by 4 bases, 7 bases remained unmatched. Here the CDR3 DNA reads TGTGCCAGCAGTGGGGGACTAGCGGGGGGATACTCAGATACGCAGTATTTT. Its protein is CASSGGLAGGYSDTQYF.

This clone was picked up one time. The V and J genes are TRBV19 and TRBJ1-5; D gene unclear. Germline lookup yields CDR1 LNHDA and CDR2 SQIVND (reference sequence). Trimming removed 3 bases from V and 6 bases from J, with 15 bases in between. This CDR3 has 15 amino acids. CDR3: CASSMEDRAGQPQHF. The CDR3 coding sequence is TGTGCCAGTAGTATGGAGGATAGGGCTGGTCAGCCCCAGCATTTT.

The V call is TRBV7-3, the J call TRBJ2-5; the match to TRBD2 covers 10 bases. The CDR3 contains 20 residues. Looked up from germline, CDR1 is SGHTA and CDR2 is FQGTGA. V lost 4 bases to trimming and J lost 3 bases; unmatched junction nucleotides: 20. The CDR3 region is CASSSPRSGGDQTVKETQYF. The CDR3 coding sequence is TGTGCCAGCAGCTCCCCCCGGAGCGGGGGGGACCAGACGGTCAAAGAGACCCAGTACTTC.

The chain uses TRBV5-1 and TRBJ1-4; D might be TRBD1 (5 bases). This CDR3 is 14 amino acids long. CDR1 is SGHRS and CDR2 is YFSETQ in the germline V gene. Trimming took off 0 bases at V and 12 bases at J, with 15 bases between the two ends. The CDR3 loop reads CASSLETPIGELFF. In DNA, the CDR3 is TGCGCCAGCAGCTTGGAGACCCCCATAGGGGAACTGTTTTTT.

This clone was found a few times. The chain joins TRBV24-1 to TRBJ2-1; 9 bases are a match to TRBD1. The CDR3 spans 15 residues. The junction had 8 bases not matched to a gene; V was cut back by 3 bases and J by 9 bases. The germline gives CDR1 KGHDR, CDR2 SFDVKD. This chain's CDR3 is CATSDPGQGRGEQFF. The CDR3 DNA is TGTGCCACCAGTGATCCGGGACAGGGTCGGGGTGAGCAGTTCTTC.

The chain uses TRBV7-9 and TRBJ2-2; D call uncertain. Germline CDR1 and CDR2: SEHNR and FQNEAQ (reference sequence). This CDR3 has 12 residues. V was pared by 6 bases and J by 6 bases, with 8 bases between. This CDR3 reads CASRRRPGELFF. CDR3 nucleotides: TGTGCCAGCAGACGGAGACCCGGGGAGCTGTTTTTT. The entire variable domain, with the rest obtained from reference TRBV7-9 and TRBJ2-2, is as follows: DTGVSQNPRHKITKRGQNVTFRCDPISEHNRLYWYRQTLGQGPEFLTYFQNEAQLEKSRLLSDRFSAERPKGSFSTLEIQRTEQGDSAMYLCASRRRPGELFFGEGSRLTVL.

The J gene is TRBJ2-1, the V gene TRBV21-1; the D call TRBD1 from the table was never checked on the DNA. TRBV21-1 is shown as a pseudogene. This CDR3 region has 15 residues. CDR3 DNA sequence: TGTGCCAGCAGTAAGACAGGGGGTATCTACAATGAGCAGTTCTTC. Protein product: CASSKTGGIYNEQFF.

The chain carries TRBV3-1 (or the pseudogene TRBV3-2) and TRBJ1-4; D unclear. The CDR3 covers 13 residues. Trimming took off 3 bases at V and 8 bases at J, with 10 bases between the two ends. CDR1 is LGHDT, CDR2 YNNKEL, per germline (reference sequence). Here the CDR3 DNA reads TGTGCCAGCAGCCATAAGATTCGGGAAAAACTGTTTTTT. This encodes CASSHKIREKLFF.

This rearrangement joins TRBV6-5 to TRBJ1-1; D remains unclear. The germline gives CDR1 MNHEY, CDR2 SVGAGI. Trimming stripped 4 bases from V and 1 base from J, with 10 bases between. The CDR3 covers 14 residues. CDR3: CASSFLGRNTEAFF. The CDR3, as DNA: TGTGCCAGCAGTTTCTTAGGGAGGAACACTGAAGCTTTCTTT.